This record looks at one T cell receptor (beta chain) sequence and its context. The sample originates from a study of Ad26.COV2.S vaccination and SARS-CoV-2 variants. Clones were sequenced by immunoSEQ multiplex PCR, and TCRdb holds only the in-frame ones, with some missing. This table has about 680,000 clones, roughly 90% appearing once. The V end was cut by 0 bases, the J end by 5 bases, with 13 bases between. Germline V gene sequence: CDR1 LGHDT, CDR2 YNNKEL (reference sequence). The CDR3 sequence is 15 residues long. The treatment is: about 20 received Ad26.COV2.S at low or high dose, single or two shots; several received placebo; per-sample allocation not given. Samples came from day 63 after the first vaccine or placebo injection. Donor was an adult aged 18-55 years in Boston.

This rearrangement joins TRBV3-1 (or the pseudogene TRBV3-2) to TRBJ1-1; D may be TRBD1 (6 bases). The clonotype originates from a person between 18 and 65 years old who received the Ad26.COV2.S COVID-19 vaccine or a placebo. The specimen was peripheral blood, collected in a trial of Ad26.COV2.S vaccine versus placebo. The CDR3 loop reads CASSQETGPDTEAFF. The CDR3 DNA reads TGTGCCAGCAGCCAAGAAACAGGGCCAGATACTGAAGCTTTCTTT.